This T cell receptor (beta chain) is from a study of shared clonotypes between healthy human individuals. Study-wide points: When naive CD4 clonotypes were compared across a few donors, around 5% were shared.

Measured with immunoSEQ multiplex PCR; TCRdb has only the in-frame clones, and not every one. The sample carries 2 million to 2.5 million clones, roughly 95% recorded once. Worth noting for this clone: Its target is unknown. Additional DNA sequences in this sample encode the identical CDR3.

CDR1 is GTSNPN and CDR2 is SVGIG in the germline V gene (reference sequence). This CDR3 has 11 residues. Deletions cut 0 bases from V and 7 bases from J, with 6 bases between. Partitioning of CD4+ cells yielded a CD45RA+ naive subset and a CD45RA-negative memory subset. V and J are TRBV30 and TRBJ1-1, with D possibly being TRBD1 (6 bases). The sequencing input was naive CD4+ T cells sorted from blood. Subset specified: CD45RA+ positively selected. The sequence was collected from a man between 18 and 29 years old in good health. The chain's CDR3 is CAWSVGGEAFF. The CDR3 DNA reads as TGTGCCTGGAGTGTAGGGGGTGAAGCTTTCTTT.